This T cell receptor beta chain was sequenced in a study of cytomegalovirus exposure and HLA in healthy donors. The CDR3 runs 15 residues. Per the germline V gene, CDR1 is WSHSY and CDR2 is SAAADI. The ends were cut back, 3 bases at V and 4 bases at J, with 13 bases in the middle. Worth noting for this clone: The antigen remains undetermined.

The PCR was carried out with 60 Vbeta primers and 13 Jbeta primers. Produced via immunoSEQ multiplex PCR; TCRdb's table is partial and in-frame only. The table includes tens of thousands of clones, under 90% detected once. Points from the study as a whole: In an earlier analysis, productive rearrangement rates for most beta V segments clustered near 87% or 30%. The records held CMV serostatus as the only immune exposure information. A few V segments could not be told apart, such as TRBV6-2 and TRBV6-3, and were left out.

This clonotype was obtained from a man aged 50 or older in good health and CMV-seronegative. Sequencing used PBMCs. This chain links TRBV10-2 with TRBJ1-5, with a possible D match to TRBD1 (5 bases). The CDR3 DNA reads as TGCGCCAGCAGTGAACGCGGGGCAGGTAATCAGCCCCAGCATTTT. Its protein is CASSERGAGNQPQHF.